A single sample gave rise to the 2 T cell receptor beta chains below, sequenced in a study of CD8+ T cells in alopecia areata. Sequencing templates came from extracted RNA that was reverse transcribed into cDNA. Repertoires were generated with immunoSEQ multiplex PCR, while TCRdb's copy carries only in-frame clones and drops some. Observed are more than 90,000 clones, no singletons, with the top ten taking 15% to 20%. Material: lesional skin. These TCRs come from a C3H/HeJ mouse with alopecia areata. The MHC haplotype of the strain is H2-k.

The table lists this clone with a few counts. Genes and germline come from the mouse. The read ends 4 residues before the CDR3 terminus; that terminus is restored from the germline J gene. The chain recombines TRBV13-1 with TRBJ1-1, with TRBD1 matching over 7 bases. CDR1 NSHNY and CDR2 SYGAGN come from the germline V gene. The CDR3 sequence is 12 residues long. CDR3 residues: CASSVTGTEVFF. The sequenced part of the CDR3 DNA is TGTGCCAGCAGTGTGACAGGGACA.

As regards this clone: Genes and germline are mouse. The covered CDR3 bases are TGCACCTGCAAAGGACAGCTTAACCAAGAC. Translation gives CTCKGQLNQD. The full CDR3 protein is CTCKGQLNQDTQYF. The chain couples TRBV1 to TRBJ2-5; D possibly corresponds to TRBD1 (6 bases). The read finishes 4 residues shy of the CDR3 end, and the germline J gene is used to complete it. The CDR3 is 14 amino acids. The ends were cut back, 7 bases at V and 0 bases at J, with 11 bases in the middle. Germline V gene data show CDR1 as NSQYPW and CDR2 as LRSPGD (reference sequence). The whole variable domain, filled in from reference TRBV1 and TRBJ2-5, reads VTLLEQNPRWRLVPRGQAVNLRCILKNSQYPWMSWYQQDLQKQLQWLFTLRSPGDKEVKSLPGADYLATRVTDTELRLQVANMSQGRTLYCTCKGQLNQDTQYFGPGTRLLVL.